Below, 16 T cell receptor beta chains from the same sample are listed, as sequenced in a study of T-cell reconstitution after alpha-beta-depleted transplantation in children. Construction of the TCRbeta library involved unique molecular identifiers. TCRdb itself ran the PCR reads through MiXCR, one entry per CDR3 protein. Altogether about 980,000 distinct CDR3 sequences are present, 25% to 30% being singletons, with the ten largest covering about 28%. Specimen: PBMCs, mostly from graft donor cells, collected 360 days after TCRalphabeta/CD19-depleted stem cell transplant. The receptors derive from a boy younger than two who had a stem cell transplant for SCID, so the T cells may come from the graft donor.

This sequence joins TRBV5-1 and TRBJ2-7, with D perhaps being TRBD1 or TRBD2 (5 bases each). The CDR3 sequence is 14 residues long. Germline values: CDR1 SGHRS, CDR2 YFSETQ. The V gene lost 4 bases and the J gene lost 2 bases, with 13 bases spanning the gap. CDR3 protein: CASSPPGTPYEQYF. The CDR3 DNA reads TGCGCCAGCAGCCCCCCCGGGACCCCCTACGAGCAGTACTTC.

This sequence joins TRBV13 and TRBJ2-7; 7 bases line up with TRBD2. Germline V lookup: CDR1 PRHDT, CDR2 FYEKMQ (reference sequence). The V segment lost 4 bases and the J segment 6 bases; nucleotides outside the gene matches: 9. The CDR3 contains 14 residues. The CDR3 DNA is TGTGCCAGCAGCTCAGAGCGGGGTACTGGCGAGCAGTACTTC. It yields the protein CASSSERGTGEQYF.

This clonotype has just a few counts. The chain is built from TRBV12-3 or TRBV12-4 and TRBJ2-5; no reliable D call. This CDR3 contains 13 residues. V lost 3 bases and J 4 bases, leaving 9 bases between the germline ends. Written as DNA, the CDR3 is TGTGCCAGCAGTTTGCACAGCCCAGAGACCCAGTACTTC. Protein: CASSLHSPETQYF.

This clonotype has only one observation. This chain connects TRBV5-1 to TRBJ2-3, with a weak D call TRBD1 (6 bases). This CDR3 is built from 15 residues. Germline lookup yields CDR1 SGHRS and CDR2 YFSETQ. With 0 bases removed from V and 3 bases from J, the gap between germline ends came to 11 bases. The CDR3 here is CASSLEGDPTDTQYF. In DNA form, the CDR3 reads TGCGCCAGCAGCTTGGAGGGGGACCCAACAGATACGCAGTATTTT.

This clonotype has just a few counts. The chain is built from TRBV9 and TRBJ2-5, with a tentative D call TRBD1 (5 bases). Germline V CDR1 and CDR2: SGDLS, YYNGEE. The ends were cut back, 0 bases at V and 3 bases at J, with 15 bases in the middle. The CDR3 has 16 residues. The CDR3 DNA reads TGTGCCAGCAGCGTAGGACCTCAGGGCAAGAAAGAGACCCAGTACTTC. This translates into CASSVGPQGKKETQYF.

This clonotype was seen a few times. The CDR3 nucleotides are TGCGCCAGCGAAGGCTCGGGGACCTTATACAATGAGCAGTTCTTC. Protein: CASEGSGTLYNEQFF. V usage is TRBV5-1 and J usage is TRBJ2-1; D might be TRBD1 or TRBD2, each matching 5 bases. CDR3 length: 15 amino acids. With 7 bases removed from V and 4 bases from J, the gap between germline ends came to 18 bases. CDR1 and CDR2 (germline): SGHRS, YFSETQ.

The table lists this clonotype with a few counts. J is TRBJ2-1 and V is TRBV29-1; weak D call: TRBD1 (5 bases). CDR1 is SQVTM, CDR2 ANQGSEA, per germline. The ends were cut back, 7 bases at V and 7 bases at J, with 8 bases in the middle. There are 10 residues in the CDR3. DNA for the CDR3: TGCAGCGGAGGACATAATGAGCAGTTCTTC. Amino acids: CSGGHNEQFF.

The chain combines TRBV29-1 with TRBJ2-1; no clear D gene. The CDR3 spans 17 residues. Trimming shortened V by 2 bases and J by 7 bases, and 24 bases separated the two germline ends. Germline V gene data show CDR1 as SQVTM and CDR2 as ANQGSEA. The CDR3, as DNA: TGCAGCGTTGAATTCCATGTCAGGCAGATAGAAATGAATGAGCAGTTCTTC. It is translated as CSVEFHVRQIEMNEQFF.

The chain couples TRBV20-1 to TRBJ2-7; D is uncertain. Trimming pared 3 bases from V and 6 bases from J, leaving 12 bases between. The CDR3 consists of 12 residues. Germline V gene data show CDR1 as DFQATT and CDR2 as SNEGSKA (reference sequence). CDR3 protein: CSARGSFGEQYF. CDR3 in DNA: TGCAGTGCTAGGGGATCCTTCGGCGAGCAGTACTTC.

This clonotype appeared a few times. The V gene is TRBV7-2, the J gene TRBJ2-5; no firm D call. Trimming took off 1 base at V and 2 bases at J, with 8 bases between the two ends. CDR1 and CDR2 (germline): SGHTA, FQGNSA. The CDR3 consists of 14 residues. The CDR3 loop is CASSLERTQETQYF. For the CDR3, the DNA is TGTGCCAGCAGCTTAGAACGGACGCAAGAGACCCAGTACTTC.

CDR3 loop: CSASSGQVSYNEQFF. The CDR3 bases are TGCAGTGCTAGTTCGGGACAGGTCTCCTACAATGAGCAGTTCTTC. The J gene is TRBJ2-1, the V gene TRBV20-1, with TRBD1 matching over 8 bases. J was trimmed by 0 bases and V by 3 bases; bases with no gene match: 4. The CDR3 covers 15 residues. Germline CDR1 DFQATT, CDR2 SNEGSKA (reference sequence).

V is TRBV29-1 and J is TRBJ2-2; D unclear. Between the trimmed V and J ends, which lost 6 bases and 0 bases, there was a span of 8 bases. Germline V lookup: CDR1 SQVTM, CDR2 ANQGSEA. The CDR3 runs 13 residues. DNA for the CDR3: TGCAGCGTCGGAACACCGAACACCGGGGAGCTGTTTTTT. This gives the protein CSVGTPNTGELFF.

The rearrangement links TRBV29-1 to TRBJ2-5, with D maybe TRBD1 (6 bases). In germline, CDR1 is SQVTM, CDR2 ANQGSEA. V gave up 6 bases and J gave up 3 bases, with 11 bases separating them. This CDR3 is 12 amino acids long. The CDR3, as DNA: TGCAGCGTCAGACAGGTCGAAGAGACCCAGTACTTC. This translates into CSVRQVEETQYF.

A single count supports this clonotype. The chain joins TRBV5-1 to TRBJ2-1, with TRBD1 matching 10 bases. The CDR3 contains 16 residues. In germline, CDR1 is SGHRS, CDR2 YFSETQ. The J segment lost 4 bases and the V segment lost 0 bases, leaving 4 bases of the junction unmatched. The CDR3 loop is CASSLAWDRGYNEQFF. The CDR3 DNA is TGCGCCAGCAGCTTGGCCTGGGACAGGGGTTACAATGAGCAGTTCTTC.

J is TRBJ2-1 and V is TRBV7-3, with 7 bases lining up with TRBD2. Germline V gene data show CDR1 as SGHTA and CDR2 as FQGTGA. This CDR3 has 14 amino acids. The CDR3 is CVTTGGSCWNEQFF. Written as DNA, the CDR3 is TGTGTCACGACGGGGGGATCCTGTTGGAATGAGCAGTTCTTC.

V and J are TRBV6-1 and TRBJ1-1, with D possibly matching TRBD1 (6 bases). This CDR3 is built from 14 residues. CDR1 is MNHNS and CDR2 is SASEGT in the germline V gene. With 8 bases removed from V and 1 base from J, the gap between germline ends came to 14 bases. The CDR3 DNA reads as TGTGCCAGCGCTTATAACAGGGCGAACACTGAAGCTTTCTTT. Translating gives CASAYNRANTEAFF.